The 5 T cell receptor beta chains reported below all come from one sample, sequenced in a study of OX40 agonist ivuxolimab in advanced cancers. The repertoire was sequenced with immunoSEQ multiplex PCR; TCRdb's copy has only in-frame clones and lacks some. The table has 70,000 to 85,000 clones, 70% to 90% seen once; the top ten hold over 4.5%. Sequencing was performed on CD4+ or CD8+ T cells sorted from blood, taken in a trial of the OX40 agonist ivuxolimab. Receptor source: an adult with an advanced solid tumor such as melanoma, head and neck, liver or kidney cancer.

The V call is TRBV5-6, the J call TRBJ1-5; D unclear. The CDR3 consists of 16 residues. Germline CDR1 SGHDT, CDR2 YYEEEE. V was shortened by 0 bases and J by 0 bases, with 10 bases between the two germline ends. CDR3 region: CASSLDPTLSNQPQHF. The CDR3 nucleotides read TGTGCCAGCAGCTTGGACCCCACTCTTAGCAATCAGCCCCAGCATTTT.

V and J are TRBV11-1 and TRBJ1-1; 7 positions agree with TRBD1. Germline CDR1 reads SGHAT; CDR2 reads FQDESV (reference sequence). CDR3 length: 14 residues. V gave up 5 bases and J gave up 4 bases; unmatched junction bases: 7. In DNA, the CDR3 is TGTGCCAGCAGCCTATCACAGGGGTCCACTGAAGCTTTCTTT. Its translation: CASSLSQGSTEAFF.

The chain uses TRBV2 and TRBJ2-5, with 14 nucleotides matching TRBD2. In germline, CDR1 is SNHLY, CDR2 FYNNEI. Trimming at V came to 4 bases and at J to 7 bases, leaving 14 bases not matched to a gene. The CDR3 is 18 amino acids. CDR3 nucleotide sequence: TGTGCCAGCAGTGCACGCGTCGGGACTAGCGGGAGTATGGGGACCCAGTACTTC. This sequence encodes CASSARVGTSGSMGTQYF.

The rearrangement links TRBV14 to TRBJ1-3; TRBD1 might be the D (5 bases). This CDR3 has 14 amino acids. In germline, CDR1 is SGHDN, CDR2 FVKESK. V was trimmed by 7 bases and J by 3 bases, leaving 13 bases between them. CDR3: CASKPRDGGNTIYF. In DNA form, the CDR3 reads TGTGCCAGCAAACCCCGGGACGGTGGAAACACCATATATTTT.

A single count supports this clone. The J gene is TRBJ1-2, the V gene TRBV20-1; unclear D gene. V lost 5 bases, J lost 4 bases, and 5 bases lay in between. The CDR3 runs to 10 residues. In germline, CDR1 is DFQATT, CDR2 SNEGSKA (reference sequence). CDR3: CSAGSYGYTF. In nucleotides, the CDR3 is TGCAGTGCTGGTAGCTATGGCTACACCTTC.